This T cell receptor beta chain was documented in a study of shared clonotypes between healthy human individuals. In regard to this clone: Its antigen is currently unknown.

Overall study results and limits: Sequencing depth was expected to influence donor clonotype sharing.

Naive CD8 cells comprised CD45RO-negative, CCR7-positively selected cells, excluding terminally differentiated effector memory CD45RA+ cells. All donors qualified as healthy HIV-negative adults and had experienced no recent acute infections or vaccinations. It was at deep level that the assay was run. Using immunoSEQ multiplex PCR, the repertoire was profiled, and TCRdb retains in-frame clones only, with some absent. The sample lists a few hundred thousand clones, around 95% occurring once. The sample comprised naive CD8+ T cells sorted from blood. This TCR derives from a woman in her 30s in good health.

The chain's CDR3 is CASSQDWPSGSWGNTGELFF. The CDR3 bases are TGTGCCAGCAGCCAAGATTGGCCTAGCGGGAGCTGGGGAAACACCGGGGAGCTGTTTTTT. The J gene is TRBJ2-2, the V gene TRBV4-2; 10 bases are shared with TRBD2. V lost 0 bases and J lost 2; bases outside the gene matches: 12. This CDR3 has 20 residues. Germline V CDR1 and CDR2: LGHNA, YNFKEQ.